This T cell receptor (beta chain) was documented in a study of radiotherapy plus CTLA-4 blockade in lung cancer. As for the study in general: Disease control reached roughly 33%, with objective responses in over 15%. Study observations and caveats: Radiotherapy plus ipilimumab was followed by expansion in blood of tumor-derived TCR clones. Interferon-beta and early blood T cell clone dynamics reportedly predicted response best.

TCRdb keeps only in-frame clones here, not all; method: immunoSEQ multiplex PCR. Of 100,000 to 150,000 clones listed, 78% are singletons. Each patient with chemo-refractory metastatic non-small-cell lung cancer was treated with focal radiation plus CTLA-4 blockade using ipilimumab. Note on this clone: What it binds is not known.

The CDR3 length is 15 residues. Looked up from germline, CDR1 is SEHNR and CDR2 is FQNEAQ (reference sequence). After removal of 5 bases from V and 5 bases from J, the junction contained 6 bases not matched to a gene. The clonotype comes from a human donor with non-small cell lung cancer who had a partial response to radiotherapy plus ipilimumab. V is TRBV7-9 and J is TRBJ1-4, with TRBD1 matching over 9 bases. The specimen was peripheral blood, collected from a patient treated with radiotherapy plus ipilimumab. DNA for the CDR3: TGTGCCAGCAGCCGAGGCGGGACAGGGAATGAAAAACTGTTTTTT. Amino acids: CASSRGGTGNEKLFF.